These 20 T cell receptor beta chains share one sample of origin, sequenced in a study of beta chain features in type 1 diabetes. The whole isolated RNA underwent reverse transcription, so sequencing captured expressed TCRB transcripts. Method: immunoSEQ multiplex PCR; TCRdb's copy keeps in-frame clones and lacks some. In the table there are over 500,000 clones, around 16% of which are singletons. Sequenced: naive CD4+ T cells from blood. Every receptor here comes from a man younger than 30 in good health.

Only a few counts were recorded for this clone. V and J are TRBV21-1 and TRBJ2-5. TRBV21-1 is labeled a pseudogene. This CDR3 has 13 amino acids. CDR3 nucleotides: TGTGCCAGCAGCAAAGCAGACCAAGAGACCCAGTACTTC. Translation: CASSKADQETQYF.

This clone has more than one count but fewer than ten. The V call is TRBV7-9, the J call TRBJ2-7; possibly TRBD2 for D (5 bases). Germline V gene lookup returns CDR1 SEHNR and CDR2 FQNEAQ (reference sequence). The CDR3 length is 15 residues. V lost 2 bases and J 5 bases, leaving 16 bases between the germline ends. DNA of the CDR3: TGTGCCAGCAGCTTACCATTGTGGGAGTCCCACGAGCAGTACTTC. Its translation: CASSLPLWESHEQYF.

The chain couples TRBV29-1 to TRBJ2-7, with 8 bases fitting TRBD2. V lost 4 bases to trimming and J lost 2 bases; unmatched junction nucleotides: 7. CDR3 length: 14 amino acids. In germline, CDR1 is SQVTM, CDR2 ANQGSEA. This CDR3 is CSVVRGLGTYEQYF. In nucleotides, the CDR3 is TGCAGCGTTGTTCGGGGACTAGGGACCTACGAGCAGTACTTC.

This clone has just a few counts. The gene calls are TRBV7-2 and TRBJ2-3; D call uncertain. This CDR3 region has 15 residues. Germline V gene lookup returns CDR1 SGHTA and CDR2 FQGNSA. V was trimmed by 5 bases and J by 2 bases, leaving 14 bases between them. The CDR3 is CASSPFIGLTDTQYF. As DNA, the CDR3 is TGTGCCAGCAGCCCCTTTATAGGGCTCACAGATACGCAGTATTTT.

The chain recombines TRBV21-1 with TRBJ1-2; the D call in the table, TRBD1, was not verified against the DNA. TRBV21-1 is a recognized pseudogene. The CDR3 sequence is 12 residues long. The CDR3 sequence: CASSNDSPGYTF. The CDR3 DNA is TGTGCCAGCAGCAACGACAGTCCTGGCTACACCTTC.

In the case of this clone: The same CDR3 is also encoded by other DNA sequences in this sample. The chain is built from TRBV7-2 and TRBJ1-2; 9 bases match TRBD1. The CDR3 has 15 amino acids. Germline assignment: CDR1 SGHTA and CDR2 FQGNSA. V was pared by 0 bases and J by 6 bases, with 5 bases of the junction left unmatched. This CDR3 reads CASSLAQGARNGYTF. Here the CDR3 DNA reads TGTGCCAGCAGCTTAGCACAGGGGGCGCGTAATGGCTACACCTTC.

The V and J genes are TRBV25-1 and TRBJ2-3, with 9 nucleotides matching TRBD1. Germline V CDR1 and CDR2: MGHDK, SYGVNS. This CDR3 is built from 16 residues. V was pared by 2 bases and J by 0 bases, with 3 bases of the junction left unmatched. The chain's CDR3 is CASSEIGTGSTDTQYF. The CDR3 coding sequence is TGTGCCAGCAGTGAAATTGGGACAGGGAGCACAGATACGCAGTATTTT.

The V call is TRBV20-1, the J call TRBJ2-1, with no clear D. V lost 1 base and J lost 8, with 6 bases in between. Germline V lookup: CDR1 DFQATT, CDR2 SNEGSKA (reference sequence). This CDR3 has 11 residues. DNA for the CDR3: TGCAGTGCTAGAGGGCCCGATGAGCAGTTCTTC. This translates into CSARGPDEQFF.

The chain recombines TRBV27 with TRBJ2-7; 10 positions match TRBD1. Germline values: CDR1 MNHEY, CDR2 SMNVEV (reference sequence). The CDR3 covers 22 residues. After removal of 5 bases from V and 5 bases from J, the junction contained 30 bases not matched to a gene. CDR3 nucleotide sequence: TGTGCCAGCAGTAAACGGAAGTATGACGGGACAGGGGTCCTCTTCGGGGGCCACGAGCAGTACTTC. This codes for CASSKRKYDGTGVLFGGHEQYF.

The rearrangement joins TRBV30 to TRBJ1-2; D is uncertain. V was clipped by 3 bases and J by 8 bases, with 16 bases between them. Germline V gives CDR1 GTSNPN, CDR2 SVGIG (reference sequence). CDR3 length equals 13 residues. The CDR3 here is CAWSPQWVGGYTF. CDR3 DNA sequence: TGTGCCTGGAGCCCTCAGTGGGTTGGCGGCTACACCTTC.

The chain carries TRBV10-2 and TRBJ2-1, with TRBD1 matching over 7 bases. The CDR3 contains 14 residues. The trim removed 7 bases at V and 9 bases at J, leaving 12 bases unmatched. CDR1 is WSHSY, CDR2 SAAADI, per germline. CDR3 sequence reads: CASKETGEYGEQFF. The CDR3 bases are TGCGCCAGCAAGGAAACAGGGGAATACGGTGAGCAGTTCTTC.

This clone appeared a few times. The chain has TRBV27 and TRBJ2-5, with D possibly TRBD2 on 5 matching bases. Judging by the DNA end, TRBJ2-7 fits better; the J call may be wrong. This CDR3 contains 13 residues. Germline V CDR1 and CDR2: MNHEY, SMNVEV (reference sequence). The CDR3 spells CASSLWSGYEQYF. The CDR3 nucleotides read TGTGCCAGCAGTTTATGGTCGGGGTACGAGCAGTACTTC.

This clone was seen a few times. This sequence joins TRBV30 and TRBJ2-5; D ambiguous. V was clipped by 0 bases and J by 5 bases, with 16 bases between them. The CDR3 extends over 15 amino acids. Germline V lookup: CDR1 GTSNPN, CDR2 SVGIG (reference sequence). CDR3 sequence: CAWSVRRWTRETQYF. CDR3 DNA: TGTGCCTGGAGTGTACGCAGGTGGACCCGGGAGACCCAGTACTTC.

This clone has just a few counts. The chain uses TRBV10-3 and TRBJ1-3; perhaps TRBD1 as D (5 bases). Germline V gene data show CDR1 as ENHRY and CDR2 as SYGVKD. CDR3 length: 12 amino acids. V was pared by 8 bases and J by 0 bases, with 5 bases between. The CDR3: CAIQGSGNTIYF. Written as DNA, the CDR3 is TGTGCCATCCAGGGCTCTGGAAACACCATATATTTT.

The chain couples TRBV19 to TRBJ1-2; 8 bases fit TRBD1. Germline V gives CDR1 LNHDA, CDR2 SQIVND (reference sequence). The J segment lost 4 bases and the V segment lost 3 bases, leaving 7 bases of the junction unmatched. There are 15 residues in the CDR3. In nucleotides, the CDR3 is TGTGCCAGTAGTATCGGACAGGGTCCCTTCTATGGCTACACCTTC. It is translated as CASSIGQGPFYGYTF.

The rearrangement links TRBV19 to TRBJ1-1; 8 bases are a match to TRBD1. The V gene end was trimmed by 6 bases and the J gene end by 1 base; junction bases not matched to a gene: 7. CDR1 and CDR2 (germline): LNHDA, SQIVND (reference sequence). CDR3 length: 15 residues. CDR3: CASRAGGAGNTEAFF. The CDR3 DNA follows: TGTGCCAGTAGGGCAGGGGGCGCGGGGAACACTGAAGCTTTCTTT.

This clone appeared a few times. The genes are TRBV7-9 and TRBJ1-5, with 8 nucleotides matching TRBD1. Unmatched junction bases numbered 2, after V lost 5 bases and J lost 2 bases. The CDR3 runs 14 residues. The V gene's germline CDR1 is SEHNR and CDR2 FQNEAQ (reference sequence). CDR3 in amino acids: CASSVQGGNQPQHF. CDR3 nucleotide sequence: TGTGCCAGCAGCGTACAGGGGGGCAATCAGCCCCAGCATTTT.

Only a few counts were recorded for this clone. The chain recombines TRBV18 with TRBJ2-7; perhaps D is TRBD1 or TRBD2 (5 bases each). Trimming cost V 6 bases and J 3 bases, with 21 bases left between them. This CDR3 comprises 16 residues. Germline CDR1 and CDR2: KGHSH and LQKENI. CDR3 coding DNA: TGTGCCAGCTCCCTAGGCCCCAGGGCGGAGGTCTACGAGCAGTACTTC. This translates into CASSLGPRAEVYEQYF.

CDR3 DNA sequence: TGTGCCAGCAGCCCACCCGCAGGGGGCTCTGAGCAGTTCTTC. Translation: CASSPPAGGSEQFF. This rearrangement joins TRBV7-8 to TRBJ2-1, with TRBD1 matching over 8 bases. The CDR3 extends over 14 amino acids. The germline CDR1 and CDR2 sequences are SGHVS and FQNEAQ. The V gene end was trimmed by 5 bases and the J gene end by 9 bases; junction bases not matched to a gene: 9.

This clone was counted between two and nine times. This sample includes further DNA sequences coding for the same CDR3. V and J are TRBV19 and TRBJ1-2, with 7 bases lining up with TRBD1. CDR1 is LNHDA and CDR2 is SQIVND in the germline V gene (reference sequence). With 1 base clipped from V and 5 bases from J, the junction kept 1 base outside the gene matches. This CDR3 is built from 13 residues. The CDR3: CASSIAQGYGYTF. Here the CDR3 DNA reads TGTGCCAGTAGTATAGCACAGGGGTATGGCTACACCTTC.